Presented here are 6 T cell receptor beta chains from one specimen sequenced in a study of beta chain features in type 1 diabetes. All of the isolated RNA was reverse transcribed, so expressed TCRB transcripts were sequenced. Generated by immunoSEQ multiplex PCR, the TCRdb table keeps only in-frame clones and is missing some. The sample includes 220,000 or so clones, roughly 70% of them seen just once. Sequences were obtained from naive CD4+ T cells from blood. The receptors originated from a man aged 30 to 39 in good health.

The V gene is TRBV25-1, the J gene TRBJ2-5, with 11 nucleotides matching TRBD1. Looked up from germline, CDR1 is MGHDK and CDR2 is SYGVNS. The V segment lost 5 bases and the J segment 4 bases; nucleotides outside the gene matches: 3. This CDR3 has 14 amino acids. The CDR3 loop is CASSSGTGGETQYF. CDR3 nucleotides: TGTGCCAGCAGTTCCGGGACAGGGGGAGAGACCCAGTACTTC.

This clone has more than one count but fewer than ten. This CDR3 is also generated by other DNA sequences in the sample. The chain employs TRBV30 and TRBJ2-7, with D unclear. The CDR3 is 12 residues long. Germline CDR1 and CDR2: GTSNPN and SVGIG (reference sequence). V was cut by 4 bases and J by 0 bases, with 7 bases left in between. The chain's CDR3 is CAWTGSSYEQYF. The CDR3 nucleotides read TGTGCCTGGACAGGCAGCTCCTACGAGCAGTACTTC.

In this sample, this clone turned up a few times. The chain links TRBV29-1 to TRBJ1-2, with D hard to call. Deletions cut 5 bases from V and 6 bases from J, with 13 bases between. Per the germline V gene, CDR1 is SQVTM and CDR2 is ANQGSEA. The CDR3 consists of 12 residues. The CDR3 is CSVLRLRDGYTF. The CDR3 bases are TGCAGCGTTTTGCGCCTACGGGATGGCTACACCTTC.

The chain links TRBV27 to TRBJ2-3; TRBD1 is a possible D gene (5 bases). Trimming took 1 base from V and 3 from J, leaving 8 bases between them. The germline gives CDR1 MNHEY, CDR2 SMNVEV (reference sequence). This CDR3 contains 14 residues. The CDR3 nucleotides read TGTGCCAGCAGTTTATGGCAGGGTACAGATACGCAGTATTTT. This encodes CASSLWQGTDTQYF.

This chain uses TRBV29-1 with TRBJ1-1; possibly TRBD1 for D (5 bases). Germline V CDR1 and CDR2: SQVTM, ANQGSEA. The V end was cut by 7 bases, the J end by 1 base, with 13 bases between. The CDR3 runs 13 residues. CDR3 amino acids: CSAGQTGNTEAFF. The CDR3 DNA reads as TGCAGCGCAGGTCAAACAGGGAACACTGAAGCTTTCTTT.

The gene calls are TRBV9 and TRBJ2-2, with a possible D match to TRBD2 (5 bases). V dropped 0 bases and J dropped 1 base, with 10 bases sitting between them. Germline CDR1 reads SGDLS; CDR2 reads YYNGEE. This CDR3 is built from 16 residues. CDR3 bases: TGTGCCAGCAGCGTAGGAGGGATACGGAACACCGGGGAGCTGTTTTTT. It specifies CASSVGGIRNTGELFF.